The entry below describes one TCR beta chain. The sample belongs to a study of blood T cell repertoires in COVID-19. Overall study context: Collection of acute and convalescent COVID-19 samples took place in the United States, Italy and Spain. T cells, B-cell-depleted T cells, or PBMCs provided the cDNA or gDNA that served as material.

Study processing details: Reference gene primer amplification gave estimated nucleated cell counts. The repertoire was sequenced with immunoSEQ multiplex PCR; TCRdb's copy has only in-frame clones and lacks some. The DNA was the basis for D and trimming; V, J and clone size are from that table. The sample records around 90,000 clones, 80% being singletons. The sample consisted of peripheral blood. This sequence originates from a human donor in a cohort sampled during active COVID-19.

CDR3 residues: CASSVSQRGEQYF. The CDR3 region has the DNA TGTGCCAGCAGTGTGTCCCAGCGAGGCGAGCAGTACTTC. The gene calls are TRBV12-3 or TRBV12-4 and TRBJ2-7, with no clear D. V was shortened by 5 bases and J by 6 bases, with 14 bases between the two germline ends. The CDR3 loop spans 13 amino acids.